The next 26 T cell receptor beta chains were all read from a single sample in a study of shared clonotypes between healthy human individuals. The assay was immunoSEQ multiplex PCR, and TCRdb's table has in-frame clones only and misses some. The data contain roughly 2.4 million clones, about 94% of them singletons. Sequencing was done on a sample of naive CD4+ T cells sorted from blood. Subset given: CD45RA+ positively selected. Receptors were obtained from a man between 18 and 29 years old in good health.

Remarks on this clone: This specimen includes other DNA sequences encoding the same CDR3. The chain links TRBV28 to TRBJ2-2, with D unresolved. Germline CDR1 is MDHEN and CDR2 is SYDVKM. This CDR3 is 13 amino acids long. The V end lost 4 bases, the J end lost 2 bases, and 5 bases lay between the germline ends. The CDR3 loop is CASSSGNTGELFF. Written as DNA, the CDR3 is TGTGCCAGCAGTTCGGGCAACACCGGGGAGCTGTTTTTT. The full variable domain, completed using reference TRBV28 and TRBJ2-2, is DVKVTQSSRYLVKRTGEKVFLECVQDMDHENMFWYRQDPGLGLRLIYFSYDVKMKEKGDIPEGYSVSREKKERFSLILESASTNQTSMYLCASSSGNTGELFFGEGSRLTVL.

The J gene is TRBJ2-5, the V gene TRBV4-1; 13 bases match TRBD2. Germline V gene sequence: CDR1 MGHRA, CDR2 YSYEKL. V was clipped by 4 bases and J by 5 bases; unmatched bases: 7. There are 16 residues in the CDR3. The CDR3 bases are TGCGCCAGCAGCCCCCCACCGACTAGCGGGAGGGAGACCCAGTACTTC. Protein product: CASSPPPTSGRETQYF.

The chain links TRBV10-3 to TRBJ2-1; D is unresolved. From germline, CDR1 is ENHRY and CDR2 SYGVKD. The CDR3 runs 12 residues. V was trimmed by 6 bases and J by 8 bases, leaving 11 bases between them. The CDR3 nucleotides read TGTGCCATCAGCTGGGCTGTGGATGAGCAGTTCTTC. This encodes CAISWAVDEQFF.

This rearrangement joins TRBV4-1 to TRBJ2-5, with D perhaps matching TRBD2 (5 bases). This CDR3 contains 11 residues. V was trimmed by 5 bases and J by 7 bases, leaving 8 bases between them. Per the germline V gene, CDR1 is MGHRA and CDR2 is YSYEKL. The CDR3 protein is CASSSEGTQYF. CDR3 sequence (DNA): TGCGCCAGCAGCTCCGAGGGGACCCAGTACTTC.

The chain carries TRBV25-1 and TRBJ1-6, with 9 bases lining up with TRBD1. Germline CDR1 reads MGHDK; CDR2 reads SYGVNS. Trimming cost V 6 bases and J 10 bases; bases outside gene matches: 10. This CDR3 has 15 residues. The CDR3 is CASSPAGQGISPLHF. As DNA, the CDR3 is TGTGCCAGCAGCCCGGCCGGACAGGGGATCTCACCCCTCCACTTT. Full variable domain (missing parts from reference TRBV25-1 and TRBJ1-6): EADIYQTPRYLVIGTGKKITLECSQTMGHDKMYWYQQDPGMELHLIHYSYGVNSTEKGDLSSESTVSRIRTEHFPLTLESARPSHTSQYLCASSPAGQGISPLHFGNGTRLTVT.

Details on this clone: This same CDR3 is encoded by further DNA sequences in the sample. The chain combines TRBV5-1 with TRBJ2-2; no reliable D call. The CDR3 consists of 14 residues. Germline assignment: CDR1 SGHRS and CDR2 YFSETQ. V shed 0 bases and J shed 1 base, with 4 bases lying between them. The CDR3 nucleotides read TGCGCCAGCAGCTTGGGTGGGAACACCGGGGAGCTGTTTTTT. Its protein is CASSLGGNTGELFF. Drawing the rest from reference TRBV5-1 and TRBJ2-2, the complete variable domain is KAGVTQTPRYLIKTRGQQVTLSCSPISGHRSVSWYQQTPGQGLQFLFEYFSETQRNKGNFPGRFSGRQFSNSRSEMNVSTLELGDSALYLCASSLGGNTGELFFGEGSRLTVL.

As for this clone: At one end the junction does not follow the germline gene, possibly because of a read error. The chain links TRBV30 to TRBJ1-2; D is perhaps TRBD1 (5 bases). The CDR3 has 12 residues. Germline V gene data show CDR1 as GTSNPN and CDR2 as SVGIG (reference sequence). CDR3 bases: TGTGCCTGGAGTGTTATCCGGGGACGGGACTACTTC. Translated, it gives CAWSVIRGRDYF.

About this clone itself: The same CDR3 also results from other DNA sequences found in this sample. The gene calls are TRBV28 and TRBJ1-2, with D possibly matching TRBD1 (5 bases). The CDR3 spans 11 residues. V was pared by 3 bases and J by 8 bases, with 7 bases between. Germline CDR1 is MDHEN and CDR2 is SYDVKM. The chain's CDR3 is CASSFRGGYTF. CDR3 nucleotides: TGTGCCAGCAGTTTTAGGGGCGGCTACACCTTC.

This chain connects TRBV7-3 to TRBJ2-2, with D perhaps TRBD1 or TRBD2 (5 bases each). Germline lookup yields CDR1 SGHTA and CDR2 FQGTGA. Between the trimmed V and J ends, which lost 0 bases and 4 bases, there was a span of 12 bases. The CDR3 extends over 16 amino acids. The CDR3 sequence is CASSLTTGTATGELFF. In DNA form, the CDR3 reads TGTGCCAGCAGCTTAACGACCGGGACGGCCACCGGGGAGCTGTTTTTT.

The J gene is TRBJ2-1, the V gene TRBV5-1; D is uncertain. Germline V gene data show CDR1 as SGHRS and CDR2 as YFSETQ. This CDR3 spans 16 amino acids. The V and J ends lost 6 bases and 6 bases respectively, with 22 bases between them. DNA for the CDR3: TGCGCCAGCAAAACGGGCTTGGCAGGCCGAAGCAATGAGCAGTTCTTC. Translated: CASKTGLAGRSNEQFF.

In regard to this clone: In the same sample, other DNA sequences code for this CDR3. The chain uses TRBV28 and TRBJ1-2; 9 positions match TRBD1. This CDR3 spans 13 amino acids. Germline trimming cut 6 bases from V and 3 bases from J; bases unmatched to any gene: 2. Looked up from germline, CDR1 is MDHEN and CDR2 is SYDVKM. CDR3 in amino acids: CASSTGGDYGYTF. As DNA, the CDR3 is TGTGCCAGCAGCACAGGGGGCGACTATGGCTACACCTTC.

This clone was seen once. The chain couples TRBV30 to TRBJ2-7, with D possibly being TRBD1 (5 bases). Germline CDR1 GTSNPN, CDR2 SVGIG (reference sequence). The CDR3 is made up of 15 amino acids. V dropped 1 base and J dropped 3 bases, with 16 bases sitting between them. The CDR3 DNA reads as TGTGCCTGGAGTGCGACAAAAGGGGCACTCTACGAGCAGTACTTC. It codes for CAWSATKGALYEQYF.

The CDR3 nucleotides read TGCAGCGTTGAAGTGACAGGGGCCCCTGGAAACACCATATATTTT. Amino acid sequence: CSVEVTGAPGNTIYF. The V call is TRBV29-1, the J call TRBJ1-3, with 8 nucleotides matching TRBD1. V lost 1 base and J lost 2; bases outside the gene matches: 4. CDR1 and CDR2 (germline): SQVTM, ANQGSEA. This CDR3 is 15 amino acids long.

A remark on this clone: Within the sample, other DNA sequences also encode this same CDR3. This sequence joins TRBV5-1 and TRBJ2-3, with a tentative D call TRBD2 (6 bases). The CDR3 extends over 16 amino acids. From germline, CDR1 is SGHRS and CDR2 YFSETQ. V was cut by 4 bases and J by 1 base, with 16 bases left in between. The CDR3 nucleotides read TGCGCCAGCAGCCTCCCAAGCGGAGGGGGCACAGATACGCAGTATTTT. This translates into CASSLPSGGGTDTQYF.

The gene calls are TRBV7-9 and TRBJ2-3; tentative D call: TRBD1 (6 bases). The CDR3 is 13 amino acids. Per the germline V gene, CDR1 is SEHNR and CDR2 is FQNEAQ (reference sequence). V gave up 4 bases and J gave up 4 bases, with 9 bases separating them. The CDR3 DNA is TGTGCCAGCAGCTGGGACACGGCAGATACGCAGTATTTT. Translated: CASSWDTADTQYF.

V and J are TRBV2 and TRBJ1-3; no clear D gene. Per germline, CDR1 SNHLY and CDR2 FYNNEI. The CDR3 loop spans 18 amino acids. V lost 2 bases and J lost 0, with 17 bases in between. CDR3 in amino acids: CASSERVQKTFSGNTIYF. Written as DNA, the CDR3 is TGTGCCAGCAGTGAAAGGGTCCAGAAAACTTTCTCTGGAAACACCATATATTTT.

This chain connects TRBV6-5 to TRBJ2-7, with a weak D call TRBD2 (7 bases). CDR1 is MNHEY, CDR2 SVGAGI, per germline. With 7 bases removed from V and 7 bases from J, the gap between germline ends came to 23 bases. There are 15 residues in the CDR3. DNA of the CDR3: TGTGCCAGCACCATTAGGGGAGGGGGGCCAGGAGAGCAGTACTTC. Translating it yields CASTIRGGGPGEQYF.

This chain joins TRBV4-1 and TRBJ1-1; D might be TRBD1 (5 bases). The length of the CDR3 is 16 residues. The V end lost 5 bases, the J end lost 2 bases, and 18 bases lay between the germline ends. Germline V gene sequence: CDR1 MGHRA, CDR2 YSYEKL. The CDR3 DNA reads as TGCGCCAGCAGCGCGCCCCAGGGAAGGGTAAACACTGAAGCTTTCTTT. Its translation is CASSAPQGRVNTEAFF.

The CDR3 sequence is CASSRDREIDEQYF. The DNA of the CDR3 is TGTGCCAGCAGCCGGGACAGGGAGATCGACGAGCAGTACTTC. The chain joins TRBV7-8 to TRBJ2-7; 9 bases align to TRBD1. The germline gives CDR1 SGHVS, CDR2 FQNEAQ. The V gene end was trimmed by 5 bases and the J gene end by 5 bases; junction bases not matched to a gene: 7. The CDR3 runs 14 residues.

The rearrangement joins TRBV5-4 to TRBJ2-3; TRBD2 matches 12 bases. V dropped 0 bases and J dropped 2; count of bases not matched to a gene: 4. The CDR3 runs 17 residues. Germline values: CDR1 SGHNT, CDR2 YYREEE (reference sequence). This CDR3 reads CASSLDGLAGSTDTQYF. In DNA form, the CDR3 reads TGTGCCAGCAGCTTGGATGGACTAGCGGGGTCCACAGATACGCAGTATTTT.

This sequence joins TRBV28 and TRBJ1-2; 8 bases agree with TRBD1. V trimming: 11 bases; J trimming: 8 bases; junction bases outside the gene matches: 13. The CDR3 is 13 amino acids. Germline assignment: CDR1 MDHEN and CDR2 SYDVKM. DNA for the CDR3: TGTGCCCTAGGATCAGGGGGCGCCGAGGGCTACACCTTC. Encoded protein: CALGSGGAEGYTF.

The chain has TRBV18 and TRBJ2-7; 7 positions agree with TRBD2. CDR1 is KGHSH and CDR2 is LQKENI in the germline V gene. J lost 0 bases, V lost 1 base, and 3 bases had no gene match. This CDR3 contains 15 residues. For the CDR3, the DNA is TGTGCCAGCTCACCACTCGGGGACTACTCCTACGAGCAGTACTTC. It encodes CASSPLGDYSYEQYF.

The chain carries TRBV29-1 and TRBJ2-3; 9 bases match TRBD2. The germline gives CDR1 SQVTM, CDR2 ANQGSEA. V gave up 5 bases and J gave up 7 bases; unmatched junction bases: 7. This CDR3 has 13 amino acids. Here the CDR3 reads CSVMTSGGYTQYF. The CDR3 DNA reads as TGCAGCGTTATGACTAGCGGCGGGTATACGCAGTATTTT.

This clone has just one count. The same CDR3 can be traced to other DNA sequences in this sample. The rearrangement joins TRBV7-9 to TRBJ1-1; D is unresolved. Germline loops: CDR1 SEHNR, CDR2 FQNEAQ (reference sequence). CDR3 length: 14 residues. V lost 1 base and J lost 2, with 8 bases in between. CDR3 sequence reads: CASSLGGTNTEAFF. CDR3 sequence (DNA): TGTGCCAGCAGCTTAGGCGGCACCAACACTGAAGCTTTCTTT.

This chain connects TRBV5-1 to TRBJ2-2; TRBD1 matches 8 bases. The CDR3 totals 16 residues. CDR1 is SGHRS, CDR2 YFSETQ, per germline. Trimming cost V 5 bases and J 2 bases; bases outside gene matches: 8. Here the CDR3 reads CASRLSGTGNTGELFF. CDR3 nucleotides: TGCGCCAGCAGACTCTCGGGGACAGGCAACACCGGGGAGCTGTTTTTT.

V gene TRBV9 combines with J gene TRBJ2-5; D may be TRBD2 (7 bases). V lost 4 bases to trimming and J lost 4 bases, with 17 bases between them. The CDR3 has 15 residues. Germline lookup yields CDR1 SGDLS and CDR2 YYNGEE. In nucleotides, the CDR3 is TGTGCCAGCAGCCCCCGCGGGGGCCTGAGAGAGACCCAGTACTTC. Amino acids: CASSPRGGLRETQYF.